This T cell receptor beta chain emerged from a study of blood T cell repertoires in COVID-19. Study-wide context: Samples taken during acute and convalescent COVID-19 were collected in the United States, Italy and Spain. T cells, B-cell-depleted T cells, or PBMCs supplied cDNA or gDNA.

Original processing methods: How many nucleated cells were present was estimated from reference gene primer amplification. Some clones are missing from TCRdb's copy, which holds only in-frame ones; the method was immunoSEQ multiplex PCR. V, J and clone size are taken as reported in that table, and D and trimming were inferred from the DNA itself. The sample lists about 74,000 clones, around 88% occurring once. Germline V gene data show CDR1 as KGHSH and CDR2 as LQKENI. The CDR3 spans 15 residues. J gave up 3 bases and V 2 bases, and 2 bases lay outside the gene matches. Material for sequencing was peripheral blood. The sequence was obtained from a woman older than 75 with active or convalescent COVID-19. This chain connects TRBV18 to TRBJ2-7; 12 bases align to TRBD2. The CDR3 reads CASSPETSGSYEQYF. The CDR3 coding sequence is TGTGCCAGCTCACCAGAGACTAGCGGGAGCTACGAGCAGTACTTC.